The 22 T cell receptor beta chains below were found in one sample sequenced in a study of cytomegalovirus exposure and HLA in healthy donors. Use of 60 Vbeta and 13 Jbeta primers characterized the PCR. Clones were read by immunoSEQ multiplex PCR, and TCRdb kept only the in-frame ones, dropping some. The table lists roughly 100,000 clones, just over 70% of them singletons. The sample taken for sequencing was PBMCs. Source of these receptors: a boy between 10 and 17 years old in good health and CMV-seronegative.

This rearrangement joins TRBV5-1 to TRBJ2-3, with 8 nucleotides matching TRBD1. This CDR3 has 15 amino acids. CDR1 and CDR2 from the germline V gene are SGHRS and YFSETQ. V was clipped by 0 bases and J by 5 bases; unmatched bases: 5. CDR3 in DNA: TGCGCCAGCAGCTTGGTCGGACAGGGAATAGATACGCAGTATTTT. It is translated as CASSLVGQGIDTQYF. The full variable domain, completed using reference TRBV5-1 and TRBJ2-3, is KAGVTQTPRYLIKTRGQQVTLSCSPISGHRSVSWYQQTPGQGLQFLFEYFSETQRNKGNFPGRFSGRQFSNSRSEMNVSTLELGDSALYLCASSLVGQGIDTQYFGPGTRLTVL.

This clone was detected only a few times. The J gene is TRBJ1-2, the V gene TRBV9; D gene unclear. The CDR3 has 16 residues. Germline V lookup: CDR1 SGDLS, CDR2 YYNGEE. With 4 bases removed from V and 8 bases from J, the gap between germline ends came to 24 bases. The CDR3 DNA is TGTGCCAGCAGCCTTGGAAAAGGGAGTATGGTATGGGGCTACACCTTC. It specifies CASSLGKGSMVWGYTF.

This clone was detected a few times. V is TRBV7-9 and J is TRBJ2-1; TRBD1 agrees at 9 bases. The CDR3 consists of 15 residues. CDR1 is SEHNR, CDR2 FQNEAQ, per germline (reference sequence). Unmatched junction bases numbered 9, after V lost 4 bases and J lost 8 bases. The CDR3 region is CASSYRTGAVDEQFF. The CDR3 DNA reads TGTGCCAGCAGCTATCGGACAGGGGCGGTTGATGAGCAGTTCTTC.

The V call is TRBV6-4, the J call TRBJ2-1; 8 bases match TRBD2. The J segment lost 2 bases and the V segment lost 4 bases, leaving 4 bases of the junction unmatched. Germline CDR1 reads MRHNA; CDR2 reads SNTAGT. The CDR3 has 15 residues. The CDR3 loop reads CASSAGLAPYNEQFF. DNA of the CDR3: TGTGCCAGCAGTGCCGGACTAGCCCCCTACAATGAGCAGTTCTTC.

In nucleotides, the CDR3 is TGCAGCGTTGGGGGACTAGCCAAAAACATTCAGTACTTC. Translation: CSVGGLAKNIQYF. The chain combines TRBV29-1 with TRBJ2-4; TRBD2 is a possible D gene (6 bases). Looked up from germline, CDR1 is SQVTM and CDR2 is ANQGSEA. Trimming removed 4 bases at V and 0 bases at J, with 7 bases between. This CDR3 has 13 amino acids. The entire variable domain, with the rest obtained from reference TRBV29-1 and TRBJ2-4, is as follows: SAVISQKPSRDICQRGTSLTIQCQVDSQVTMMFWYRQQPGQSLTLIATANQGSEATYESGFVIDKFPISRPNLTFSTLTVSNMSPEDSSIYLCSVGGLAKNIQYFGAGTRLSVL.

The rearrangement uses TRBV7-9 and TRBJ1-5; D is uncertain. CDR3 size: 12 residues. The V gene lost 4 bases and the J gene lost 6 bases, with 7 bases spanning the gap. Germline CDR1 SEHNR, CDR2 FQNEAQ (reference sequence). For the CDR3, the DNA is TGTGCCAGCAGCTCCCGCGGTCAGCCCCAGCATTTT. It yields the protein CASSSRGQPQHF.

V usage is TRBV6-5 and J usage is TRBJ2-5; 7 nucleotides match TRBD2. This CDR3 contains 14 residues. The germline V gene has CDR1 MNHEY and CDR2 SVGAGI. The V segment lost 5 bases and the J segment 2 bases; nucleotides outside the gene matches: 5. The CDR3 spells CASSALAAQETQYF. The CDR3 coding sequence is TGTGCCAGCAGTGCCCTAGCGGCTCAAGAGACCCAGTACTTC.

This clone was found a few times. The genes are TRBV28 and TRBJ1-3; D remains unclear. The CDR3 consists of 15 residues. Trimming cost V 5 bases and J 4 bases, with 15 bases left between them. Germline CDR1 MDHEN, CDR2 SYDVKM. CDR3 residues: CASSLRKRLGNTIYF. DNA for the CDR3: TGTGCCAGCAGTCTAAGGAAAAGACTGGGAAACACCATATATTTT. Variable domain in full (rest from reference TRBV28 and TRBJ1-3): DVKVTQSSRYLVKRTGEKVFLECVQDMDHENMFWYRQDPGLGLRLIYFSYDVKMKEKGDIPEGYSVSREKKERFSLILESASTNQTSMYLCASSLRKRLGNTIYFGEGSWLTVV.

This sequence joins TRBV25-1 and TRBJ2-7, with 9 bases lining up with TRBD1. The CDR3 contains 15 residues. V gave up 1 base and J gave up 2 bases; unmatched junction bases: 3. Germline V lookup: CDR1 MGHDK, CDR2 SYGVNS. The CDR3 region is CASSELQGAPYEQYV. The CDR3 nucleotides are TGTGCCAGCAGTGAATTACAGGGGGCCCCCTACGAGCAGTACGTC.

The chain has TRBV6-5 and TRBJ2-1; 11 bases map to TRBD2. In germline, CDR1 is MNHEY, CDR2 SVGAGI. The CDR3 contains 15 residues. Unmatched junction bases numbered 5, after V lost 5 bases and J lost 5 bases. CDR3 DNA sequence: TGTGCCAGCAGTCGGACTAGCGGGCTGAACAATGAGCAGTTCTTC. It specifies CASSRTSGLNNEQFF.

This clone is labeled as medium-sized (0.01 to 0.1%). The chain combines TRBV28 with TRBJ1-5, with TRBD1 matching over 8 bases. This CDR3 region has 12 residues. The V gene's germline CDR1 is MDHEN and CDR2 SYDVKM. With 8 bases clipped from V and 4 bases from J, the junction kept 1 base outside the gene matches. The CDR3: CASRTGNQPQHF. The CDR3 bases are TGTGCCAGCCGGACAGGGAATCAGCCCCAGCATTTT.

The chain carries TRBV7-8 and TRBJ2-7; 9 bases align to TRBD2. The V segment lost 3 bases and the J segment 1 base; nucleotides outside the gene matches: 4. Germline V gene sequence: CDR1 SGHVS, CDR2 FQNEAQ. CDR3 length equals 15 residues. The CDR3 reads CASSFGTSPSYEQYF. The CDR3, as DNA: TGTGCCAGCAGCTTTGGGACTAGCCCTTCCTACGAGCAGTACTTC.

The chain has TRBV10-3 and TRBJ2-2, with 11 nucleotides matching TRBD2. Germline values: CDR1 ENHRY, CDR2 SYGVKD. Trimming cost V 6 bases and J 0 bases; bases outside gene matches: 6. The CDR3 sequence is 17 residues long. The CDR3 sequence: CAISLAGGITNTGELFF. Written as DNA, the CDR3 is TGTGCCATCAGCCTAGCGGGAGGTATAACGAACACCGGGGAGCTGTTTTTT.

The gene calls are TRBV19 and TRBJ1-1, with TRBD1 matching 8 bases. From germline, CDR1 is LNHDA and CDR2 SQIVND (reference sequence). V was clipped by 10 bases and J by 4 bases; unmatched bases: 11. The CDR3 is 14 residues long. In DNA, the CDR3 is TGTGCCACTAGACCACAGGGGGAAGTCACTGAAGCTTTCTTT. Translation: CATRPQGEVTEAFF.

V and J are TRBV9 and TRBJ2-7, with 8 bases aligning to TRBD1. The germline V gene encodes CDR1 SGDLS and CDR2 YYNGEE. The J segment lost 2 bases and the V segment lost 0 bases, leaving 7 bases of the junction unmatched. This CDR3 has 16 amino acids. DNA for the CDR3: TGTGCCAGCAGCGTAGTTGGGGACAGGCCTCCCTACGAGCAGTACTTC. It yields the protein CASSVVGDRPPYEQYF.

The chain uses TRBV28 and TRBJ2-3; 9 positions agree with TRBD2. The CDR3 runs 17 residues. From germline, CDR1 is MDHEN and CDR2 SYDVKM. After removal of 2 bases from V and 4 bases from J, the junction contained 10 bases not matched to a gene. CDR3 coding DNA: TGTGCCAGCAGTTTAGGGCTAGCGGGACGGGTCGCAGATACGCAGTATTTT. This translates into CASSLGLAGRVADTQYF.

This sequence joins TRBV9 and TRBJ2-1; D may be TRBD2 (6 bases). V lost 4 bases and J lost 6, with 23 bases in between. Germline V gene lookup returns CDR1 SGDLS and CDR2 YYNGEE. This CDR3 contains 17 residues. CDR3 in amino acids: CASSLSQLAWGLNEQFF. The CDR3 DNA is TGTGCCAGCAGCCTTTCACAACTAGCTTGGGGTCTCAATGAGCAGTTCTTC. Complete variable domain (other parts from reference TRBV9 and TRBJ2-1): DSGVTQTPKHLITATGQRVTLRCSPRSGDLSVYWYQQSLDQGLQFLIQYYNGEERAKGNILERFSAQQFPDLHSELNLSSLELGDSALYFCASSLSQLAWGLNEQFFGPGTRLTVL.

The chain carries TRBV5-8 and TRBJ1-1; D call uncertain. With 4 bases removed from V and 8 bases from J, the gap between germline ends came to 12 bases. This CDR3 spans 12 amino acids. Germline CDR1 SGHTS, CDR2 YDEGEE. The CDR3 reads CASSARLREAFF. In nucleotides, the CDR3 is TGTGCCAGCAGCGCGAGGTTAAGGGAAGCTTTCTTT.

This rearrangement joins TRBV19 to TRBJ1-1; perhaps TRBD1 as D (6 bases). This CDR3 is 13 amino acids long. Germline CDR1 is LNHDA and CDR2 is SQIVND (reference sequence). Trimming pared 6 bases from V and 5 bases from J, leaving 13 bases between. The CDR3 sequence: CASREQGRTEAFF. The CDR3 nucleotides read TGTGCCAGTAGGGAACAGGGTCGGACTGAAGCTTTCTTT. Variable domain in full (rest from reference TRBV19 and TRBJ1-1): DGGITQSPKYLFRKEGQNVTLSCEQNLNHDAMYWYRQDPGQGLRLIYYSQIVNDFQKGDIAEGYSVSREKKESFPLTVTSAQKNPTAFYLCASREQGRTEAFFGQGTRLTVV.

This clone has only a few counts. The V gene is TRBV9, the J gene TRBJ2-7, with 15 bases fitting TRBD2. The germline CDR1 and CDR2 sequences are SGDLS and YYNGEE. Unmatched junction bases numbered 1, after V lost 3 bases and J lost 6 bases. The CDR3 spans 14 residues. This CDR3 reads CASSGTSGGAEQYF. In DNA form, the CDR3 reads TGTGCCAGCAGCGGGACTAGCGGGGGGGCCGAGCAGTACTTC.

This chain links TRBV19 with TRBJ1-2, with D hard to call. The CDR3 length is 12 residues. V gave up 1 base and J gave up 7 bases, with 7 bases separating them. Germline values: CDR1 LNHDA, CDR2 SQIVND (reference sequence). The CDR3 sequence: CASSIGGSGYTF. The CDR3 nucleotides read TGTGCCAGTAGTATAGGTGGGAGTGGCTACACCTTC.

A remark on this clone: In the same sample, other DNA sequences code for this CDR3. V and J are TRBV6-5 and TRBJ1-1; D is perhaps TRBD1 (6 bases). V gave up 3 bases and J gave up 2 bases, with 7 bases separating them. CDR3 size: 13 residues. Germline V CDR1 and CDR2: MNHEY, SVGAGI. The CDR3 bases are TGTGCCAGCAGTTATGGGGGCAACACTGAAGCTTTCTTT. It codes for CASSYGGNTEAFF.